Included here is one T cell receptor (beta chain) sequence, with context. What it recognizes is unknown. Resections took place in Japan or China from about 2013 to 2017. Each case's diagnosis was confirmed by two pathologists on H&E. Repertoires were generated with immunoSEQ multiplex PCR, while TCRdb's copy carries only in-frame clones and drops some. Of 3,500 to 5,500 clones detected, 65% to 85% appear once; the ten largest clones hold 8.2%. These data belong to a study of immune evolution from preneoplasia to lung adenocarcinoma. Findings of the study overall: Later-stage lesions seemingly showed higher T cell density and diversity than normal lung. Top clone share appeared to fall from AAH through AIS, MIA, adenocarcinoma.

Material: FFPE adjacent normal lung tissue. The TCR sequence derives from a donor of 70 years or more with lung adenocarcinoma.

Here the CDR3 reads CASSPAFGANVLTF. In DNA form, the CDR3 reads TGTGCCAGCAGTCCCGCTTTTGGGGCCAACGTCCTGACTTTC. The chain couples TRBV27 to TRBJ2-6; no clear D. V dropped 5 bases and J dropped 3 bases, with 8 bases sitting between them. From germline, CDR1 is MNHEY and CDR2 SMNVEV (reference sequence). There are 14 residues in the CDR3. Combining the CDR3 with reference TRBV27 and TRBJ2-6 gives the whole variable domain EAQVTQNPRYLITVTGKKLTVTCSQNMNHEYMSWYRQDPGLGLRQIYYSMNVEVTDKGDVPEGYKVSRKEKRNFPLILESPSPNQTSLYFCASSPAFGANVLTFGAGSRLTVL.